This record concerns one T cell receptor beta chain sequence. This record belongs to a study of blood T cell repertoires in COVID-19. Study-level background: COVID-19 samples collected from the United States, Italy and Spain covered acute and convalescent phases. T cells, B-cell-depleted T cells, or PBMCs supplied cDNA or gDNA.

Data came from immunoSEQ multiplex PCR; TCRdb stores just in-frame clones and leaves some out. In the table there are a few hundred thousand clones, around 91% of which are singletons. Symptom resolution, clearance, or two negative PCRs marked the recovered donors of Cohort 3. The origin of this receptor is a woman aged 40 to 55 who had recovered from COVID-19. Sequenced material: PBMCs or T cells enriched from blood (not recorded which).

The CDR3 nucleotides are TGTGCCAGCAGCTTGGGAACAGGGGCCCAAGAGACCCAGTACTTC. Its protein product is CASSLGTGAQETQYF. The V call is TRBV5-4, the J call TRBJ2-5; 7 nucleotides match TRBD1. Trimming at V came to 0 bases and at J to 1 base, leaving 3 bases not matched to a gene. Germline V gene sequence: CDR1 SGHNT, CDR2 YYREEE (reference sequence). CDR3 length: 15 amino acids. The whole variable domain, filled in from reference TRBV5-4 and TRBJ2-5, reads ETGVTQSPTHLIKTRGQQVTLRCSSQSGHNTVSWYQQALGQGPQFIFQYYREEENGRGNFPPRFSGLQFPNYSSELNVNALELDDSALYLCASSLGTGAQETQYFGPGTRLLVL.